This T cell receptor (beta chain) was identified during a study of blood T cells in healthy people across ages. Study results and limitations: Donor CMV infection status was unknown, possibly confounding age-related changes in expanded clonotypes. Estimated diversity that came from one million T cells was considered an underestimate.

This clonotype was detected only a few times. Antigen unknown. It was with a sample-barcoded 5' primer and a J-beta primer mix that a second PCR of roughly 6 to 12 cycles was run. Every sample gave at least 2.5 million paired-end reads containing CDR3. TCRdb reprocessed the 5' RACE reads via MiXCR and lists one record per CDR3 protein. The sample includes around 1.1 million distinct CDR3 sequences, around two fifths of them seen just once. V lost 0 bases, J lost 3 bases, and 13 bases lay in between. CDR1 SGHDT and CDR2 YYEEEE come from the germline V gene. The CDR3 sequence is 16 residues long. Researchers collected about 10 milliliters of peripheral blood from every single donor.

Sequenced material: blood. This sequence was found in a man between 18 and 35 years old in good health. This rearrangement joins TRBV5-6 to TRBJ2-1; the D gene is possibly TRBD1 (5 bases). CDR3 coding DNA: TGTGCCAGCAGCTTGGGTGGAAAGGGGTTCTACAATGAGCAGTTCTTC. This encodes CASSLGGKGFYNEQFF.